The 21 T cell receptor beta chains in this list originate from one sample, sequenced in a study of OX40 agonist ivuxolimab in advanced cancers. Clones were sequenced by immunoSEQ multiplex PCR, and TCRdb holds only the in-frame ones, with some missing. Of fewer than 85,000 clones in the sample, 80% to 90% were seen once. This specimen was CD4+ or CD8+ T cells sorted from blood, taken in a trial of the OX40 agonist ivuxolimab. These TCRs come from an adult with an advanced solid tumor such as melanoma, head and neck, liver or kidney cancer.

The rearrangement joins TRBV4-3 to TRBJ1-2; D unclear. The length of the CDR3 is 17 residues. Germline V gene data show CDR1 as LGHNA and CDR2 as YSLEER. V gave up 0 bases and J gave up 4 bases, with 18 bases separating them. CDR3 sequence (DNA): TGCGCCAGCAGCCAAGAACTGCGGAACCGAGTAATCTATGGCTACACCTTC. This sequence encodes CASSQELRNRVIYGYTF.

The rearrangement uses TRBV28 and TRBJ1-3, with 8 positions matching TRBD1. The V and J ends lost 5 bases and 2 bases, in that order; junction bases with no gene match: 5. Germline V gene sequence: CDR1 MDHEN, CDR2 SYDVKM. The CDR3 contains 15 residues. This CDR3 is CASSPGGMAGNTIYF. In nucleotides, the CDR3 is TGTGCCAGCAGTCCAGGGGGCATGGCTGGAAACACCATATATTTT.

The chain is built from TRBV6-5 and TRBJ2-7, with 11 bases lining up with TRBD1. The CDR3 is 15 amino acids. V dropped 5 bases and J dropped 2; count of bases not matched to a gene: 5. Germline V CDR1 and CDR2: MNHEY, SVGAGI. CDR3 in amino acids: CASSTRDRGAYEQYF. The CDR3 DNA is TGTGCCAGCAGTACCCGGGACAGGGGGGCCTACGAGCAGTACTTC.

The chain couples TRBV18 to TRBJ2-3; D unclear. CDR1 and CDR2 (germline): KGHSH, LQKENI. V was cut by 2 bases and J by 2 bases, with 5 bases left in between. The CDR3 is made up of 13 amino acids. CDR3 sequence reads: CASSPRTTDTQYF. DNA for the CDR3: TGTGCCAGCTCACCAAGAACCACAGATACGCAGTATTTT.

The sample holds one count of this clone. The chain is built from TRBV6-1 and TRBJ1-2, with a possible D match to TRBD1 (5 bases). This CDR3 spans 12 amino acids. CDR1 MNHNS and CDR2 SASEGT come from the germline V gene. V was pared by 6 bases and J by 3 bases, with 8 bases between. The CDR3 DNA reads TGTGCCAGCAGCCTGACAGACTATGGCTACACCTTC. Its translation is CASSLTDYGYTF.

The J gene is TRBJ1-1, the V gene TRBV27; 7 bases agree with TRBD1. The CDR3 extends over 14 amino acids. The ends lost 2 bases at V and 4 bases at J; junction bases unmatched: 4. Germline V gives CDR1 MNHEY, CDR2 SMNVEV (reference sequence). CDR3 amino acids: CASSLLGGRTEAFF. CDR3 coding DNA: TGTGCCAGCAGTTTACTAGGGGGCCGCACTGAAGCTTTCTTT.

The V gene is TRBV6-5, the J gene TRBJ2-7; 10 bases align to TRBD1. The V gene's germline CDR1 is MNHEY and CDR2 SVGAGI. The CDR3 has 15 residues. V lost 2 bases and J lost 3; bases outside the gene matches: 4. CDR3 protein: CASSYGQGGDYEQYF. CDR3 sequence (DNA): TGTGCCAGCAGTTACGGACAGGGGGGGGACTACGAGCAGTACTTC.

The chain combines TRBV11-2 with TRBJ2-5; the D gene is possibly TRBD2 (5 bases). This CDR3 comprises 13 residues. Between the trimmed V and J ends, which lost 5 bases and 9 bases, there was a span of 16 bases. Germline V gene data show CDR1 as SGHAT and CDR2 as FQNNGV. The CDR3 here is CASSRDQTEAQYF. CDR3 coding DNA: TGTGCCAGCAGCCGCGACCAAACGGAGGCCCAGTACTTC.

The chain joins TRBV5-4 to TRBJ2-7; D ambiguous. The V end lost 2 bases, the J end lost 6 bases, and 12 bases lay between the germline ends. In germline, CDR1 is SGHNT, CDR2 YYREEE (reference sequence). This CDR3 spans 13 amino acids. The CDR3 sequence: CASSLKERSEQYF. The CDR3 DNA reads TGTGCCAGCAGCTTAAAGGAGAGATCCGAGCAGTACTTC.

The chain uses TRBV29-1 and TRBJ1-1; the match to TRBD1 covers 11 bases. This CDR3 region has 13 residues. Trimming took 7 bases from V and 3 from J; bases not matched to a gene: 4. Germline V gene lookup returns CDR1 SQVTM and CDR2 ANQGSEA. The CDR3 region is CSGGQGVDTEAFF. DNA for the CDR3: TGCAGCGGGGGACAGGGGGTCGACACTGAAGCTTTCTTT.

The DNA for the CDR3 is TGTGCCAGCAGTGAAGCCACAGGGGGGATAGGTGGCTACACCTTC. This codes for CASSEATGGIGGYTF. The J gene is TRBJ1-2, the V gene TRBV6-1; TRBD1 matches 8 bases. The germline gives CDR1 MNHNS, CDR2 SASEGT. The CDR3 has 15 amino acids. V lost 0 bases to trimming and J lost 7 bases; unmatched junction nucleotides: 7.

The chain has TRBV28 and TRBJ2-2; D may be TRBD1 (6 bases). Germline CDR1 is MDHEN and CDR2 is SYDVKM. Between the trimmed V and J ends, which lost 7 bases and 1 base, there was a span of 13 bases. This CDR3 has 15 amino acids. As DNA, the CDR3 is TGTGCCAGCAATGCACCGGGACAGAACACCGGGGAGCTGTTTTTT. Encoded protein: CASNAPGQNTGELFF.

The chain is built from TRBV9 and TRBJ1-1, with a possible D match to TRBD1 (5 bases). Trimming cost V 3 bases and J 6 bases, with 18 bases left between them. This CDR3 is built from 15 residues. Germline V lookup: CDR1 SGDLS, CDR2 YYNGEE. The CDR3 nucleotides are TGTGCCAGCAGCGCCCGCGGGAACACAGGCGCTGAAGCTTTCTTT. Its protein product is CASSARGNTGAEAFF.

The J gene is TRBJ1-1, the V gene TRBV2, with D possibly being TRBD1 (5 bases). The CDR3 spans 13 residues. The germline CDR1 and CDR2 sequences are SNHLY and FYNNEI. Trimming stripped 4 bases from V and 4 bases from J, with 10 bases between. The CDR3 DNA is TGTGCCAGCAGTGGACAGTTGAGCACTGAAGCTTTCTTT. Its translation: CASSGQLSTEAFF. The complete variable domain, with remaining parts taken from reference TRBV2 and TRBJ1-1, reads EPEVTQTPSHQVTQMGQEVILRCVPISNHLYFYWYRQILGQKVEFLVSFYNNEISEKSEIFDDQFSVERPDGSNFTLKIRSTKLEDSAMYFCASSGQLSTEAFFGQGTRLTVV.

The chain has TRBV2 and TRBJ1-6; D remains ambiguous. Trimming cost V 2 bases and J 8 bases, with 7 bases left between them. CDR3 length: 13 amino acids. Looked up from germline, CDR1 is SNHLY and CDR2 is FYNNEI. This chain's CDR3 is CASSEISYSPLHF. CDR3 bases: TGTGCCAGCAGTGAAATTAGTTATTCACCCCTCCACTTT.

The chain joins TRBV28 to TRBJ1-6, with D possibly being TRBD1 (6 bases). The CDR3 has 13 residues. The germline gives CDR1 MDHEN, CDR2 SYDVKM. V was shortened by 7 bases and J by 5 bases, with 9 bases between the two germline ends. The CDR3 region has the DNA TGTGCCAGCACAGGGGTCAATAATTCACCCCTCCACTTT. The encoded protein is CASTGVNNSPLHF.

The rearrangement joins TRBV5-1 to TRBJ2-3, with D hard to call. Trimming removed 0 bases at V and 2 bases at J, with 7 bases between. The CDR3 consists of 14 residues. Germline V gives CDR1 SGHRS, CDR2 YFSETQ. In DNA, the CDR3 is TGCGCCAGCAGCTTGGGTTCGCTCACAGATACGCAGTATTTT. This encodes CASSLGSLTDTQYF.

This rearrangement joins TRBV5-5 to TRBJ1-5; the match to TRBD1 covers 10 bases. The CDR3 sequence is 16 residues long. The junction had 10 bases not matched to a gene; V was cut back by 3 bases and J by 7 bases. The germline V gene encodes CDR1 SGHKS and CDR2 YYEKEE (reference sequence). DNA of the CDR3: TGTGCCAGCAGCTGGACAGGGGGACGCGGCGGGCAGCCCCAGCATTTT. Its protein is CASSWTGGRGGQPQHF.

This sequence joins TRBV11-2 and TRBJ1-6, with D hard to call. The CDR3 consists of 13 residues. CDR1 SGHAT and CDR2 FQNNGV come from the germline V gene. The V gene lost 3 bases and the J gene lost 9 bases, with 9 bases spanning the gap. In DNA form, the CDR3 reads TGTGCCAGCAGCTTCCGCGAAATTTCACCCCTCCACTTT. Its protein is CASSFREISPLHF.

The chain has TRBV9 and TRBJ2-3; D unclear. Trimming removed 0 bases from V and 3 bases from J, with 8 bases in between. This CDR3 comprises 14 residues. The germline CDR1 and CDR2 sequences are SGDLS and YYNGEE. Here the CDR3 reads CASSVATRTDTQYF. The CDR3, as DNA: TGTGCCAGCAGCGTAGCGACTCGGACAGATACGCAGTATTTT.

CDR3 nucleotides: TGTGCCAGCAGGGTCGGACAGGGGGCTTTCTTT. Its protein is CASRVGQGAFF. This sequence joins TRBV28 and TRBJ1-1; 9 bases agree with TRBD1. V shed 6 bases, J shed 11 bases, and the junction held 4 bases outside the gene matches. Per the germline V gene, CDR1 is MDHEN and CDR2 is SYDVKM. The CDR3 consists of 11 residues.